This T cell receptor (beta chain) was identified in a study of radiation and T cells in renal cell carcinoma. Across the study: Nephrectomy followed 15 Gy stereotactic body radiation by 4 weeks. Findings and caveats of the study: Baseline intratumoral clonotype presence is unknown without pretreatment biopsies.

Regarding this clone: The antigen is undetermined.

Documented time point: baseline pretreatment blood. Treatment here: 15 Gy SBRT to primary tumor, nephrectomy 4 weeks later. Blood was sampled at baseline, 2 weeks and 4 weeks after SBRT. Here immunoSEQ multiplex PCR was the method, and the copy in TCRdb shows in-frame clones only, minus some. The sample carries about 49,000 clones, 75% to 85% recorded once. V was pared by 3 bases and J by 4 bases, with 6 bases between. CDR1 is SEHNR, CDR2 FQNEAQ, per germline (reference sequence). CDR3 length equals 12 residues. V gene TRBV7-9 combines with J gene TRBJ2-5, with D perhaps matching TRBD2 (5 bases). The TCR sequence derives from a woman in her 70s with renal cell carcinoma. Here the sequenced sample was blood, taken from a patient whose treatment included radiotherapy and nephrectomy. The CDR3 region is CASSFEGETQYF. CDR3 DNA: TGTGCCAGCAGCTTTGAGGGAGAGACCCAGTACTTC.